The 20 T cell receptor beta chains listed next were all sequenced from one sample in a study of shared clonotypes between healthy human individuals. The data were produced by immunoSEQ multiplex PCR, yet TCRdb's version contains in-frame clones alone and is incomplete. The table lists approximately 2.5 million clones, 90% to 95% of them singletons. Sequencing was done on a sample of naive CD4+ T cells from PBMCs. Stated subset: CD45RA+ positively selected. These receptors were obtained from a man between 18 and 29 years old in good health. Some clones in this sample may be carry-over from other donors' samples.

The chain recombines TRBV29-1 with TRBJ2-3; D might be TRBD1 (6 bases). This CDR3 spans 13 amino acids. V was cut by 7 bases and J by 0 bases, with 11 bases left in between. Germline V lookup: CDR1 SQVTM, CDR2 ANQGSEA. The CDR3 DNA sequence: TGCAGCGGAGCAACAGGGAGCACAGATACGCAGTATTTT. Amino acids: CSGATGSTDTQYF.

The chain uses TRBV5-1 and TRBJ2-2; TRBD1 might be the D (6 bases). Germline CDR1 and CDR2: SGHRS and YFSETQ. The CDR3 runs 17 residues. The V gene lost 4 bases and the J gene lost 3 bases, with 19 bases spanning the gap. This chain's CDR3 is CASSGEPRGMDTGELFF. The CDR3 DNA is TGCGCCAGCAGCGGAGAGCCCAGGGGAATGGACACCGGGGAGCTGTTTTTT.

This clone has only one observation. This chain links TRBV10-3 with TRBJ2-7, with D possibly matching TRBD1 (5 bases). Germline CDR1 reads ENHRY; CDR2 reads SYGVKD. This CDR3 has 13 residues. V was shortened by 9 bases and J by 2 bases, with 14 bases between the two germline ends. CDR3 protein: CAIGRGTTYEQYF. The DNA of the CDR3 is TGTGCCATTGGTAGGGGTACCACCTACGAGCAGTACTTC.

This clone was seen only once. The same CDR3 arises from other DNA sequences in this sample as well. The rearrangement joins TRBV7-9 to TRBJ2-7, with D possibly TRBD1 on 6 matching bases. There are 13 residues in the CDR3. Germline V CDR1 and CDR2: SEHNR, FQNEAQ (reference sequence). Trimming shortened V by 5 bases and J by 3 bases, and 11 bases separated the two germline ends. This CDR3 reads CASSPLDSYEQYF. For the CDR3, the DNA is TGTGCCAGCAGCCCATTGGACAGCTACGAGCAGTACTTC.

The CDR3 DNA follows: TGTGCCTGGAGTCCCAAACCCTTCCAGCCCCAGCATTTT. It translates to CAWSPKPFQPQHF. V usage is TRBV30 and J usage is TRBJ1-5; D is unresolved. This CDR3 has 13 amino acids. Germline assignment: CDR1 GTSNPN and CDR2 SVGIG (reference sequence). V lost 2 bases and J lost 7, with 12 bases in between.

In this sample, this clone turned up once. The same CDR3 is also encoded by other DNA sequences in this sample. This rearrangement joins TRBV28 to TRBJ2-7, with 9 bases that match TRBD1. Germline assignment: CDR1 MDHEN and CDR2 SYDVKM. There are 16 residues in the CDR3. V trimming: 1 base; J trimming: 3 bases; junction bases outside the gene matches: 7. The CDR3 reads CASSLSGQGLGYEQYF. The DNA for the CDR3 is TGTGCCAGCAGTTTATCTGGACAGGGGCTAGGCTACGAGCAGTACTTC.

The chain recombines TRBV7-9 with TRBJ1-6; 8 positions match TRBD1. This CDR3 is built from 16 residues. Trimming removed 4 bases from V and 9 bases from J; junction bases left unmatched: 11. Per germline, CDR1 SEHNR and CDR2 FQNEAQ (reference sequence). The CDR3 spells CASSSIGQGGSSPLHF. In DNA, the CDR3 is TGTGCCAGCAGCTCGATTGGACAGGGTGGTAGTTCACCCCTCCACTTT.

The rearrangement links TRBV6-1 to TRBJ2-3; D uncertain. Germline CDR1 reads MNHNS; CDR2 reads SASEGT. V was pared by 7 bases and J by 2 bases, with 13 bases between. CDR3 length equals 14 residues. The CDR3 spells CASNLGFFTDTQYF. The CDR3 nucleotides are TGTGCCAGCAATCTGGGGTTTTTCACAGATACGCAGTATTTT.

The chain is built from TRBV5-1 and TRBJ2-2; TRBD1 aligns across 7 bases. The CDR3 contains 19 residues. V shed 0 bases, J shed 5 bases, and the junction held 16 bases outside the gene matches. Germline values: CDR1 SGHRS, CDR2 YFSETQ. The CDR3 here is CASSLAGDSAPSGTGELFF. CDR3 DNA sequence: TGCGCCAGCAGCTTGGCCGGGGACAGCGCTCCATCGGGGACCGGGGAGCTGTTTTTT.

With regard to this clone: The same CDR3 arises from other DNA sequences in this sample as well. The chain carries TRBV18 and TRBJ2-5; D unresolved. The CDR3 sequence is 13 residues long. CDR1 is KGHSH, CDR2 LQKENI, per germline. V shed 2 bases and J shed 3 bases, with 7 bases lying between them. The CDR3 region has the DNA TGTGCCAGCTCACCAGGGGTGGAAGAGACCCAGTACTTC. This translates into CASSPGVEETQYF.

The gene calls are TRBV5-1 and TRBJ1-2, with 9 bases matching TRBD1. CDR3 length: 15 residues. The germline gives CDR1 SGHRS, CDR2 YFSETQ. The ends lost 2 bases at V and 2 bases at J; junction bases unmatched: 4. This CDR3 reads CASSFSGTGNYGYTF. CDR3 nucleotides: TGCGCCAGCAGCTTCTCCGGGACAGGGAACTATGGCTACACCTTC.

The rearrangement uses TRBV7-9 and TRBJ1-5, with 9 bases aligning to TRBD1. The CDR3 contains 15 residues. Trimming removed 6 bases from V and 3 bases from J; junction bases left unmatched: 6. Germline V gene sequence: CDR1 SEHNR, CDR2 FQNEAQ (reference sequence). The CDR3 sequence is CASSTGQGYNQPQHF. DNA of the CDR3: TGTGCCAGCAGTACGGGACAGGGCTACAATCAGCCCCAGCATTTT.

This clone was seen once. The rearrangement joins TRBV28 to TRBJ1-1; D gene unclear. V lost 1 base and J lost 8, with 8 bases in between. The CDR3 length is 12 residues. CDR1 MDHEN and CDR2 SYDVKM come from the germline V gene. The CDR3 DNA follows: TGTGCCAGCAGTTTATATTCAGAAGAAGCTTTCTTT. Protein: CASSLYSEEAFF. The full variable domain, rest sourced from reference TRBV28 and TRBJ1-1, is DVKVTQSSRYLVKRTGEKVFLECVQDMDHENMFWYRQDPGLGLRLIYFSYDVKMKEKGDIPEGYSVSREKKERFSLILESASTNQTSMYLCASSLYSEEAFFGQGTRLTVV.

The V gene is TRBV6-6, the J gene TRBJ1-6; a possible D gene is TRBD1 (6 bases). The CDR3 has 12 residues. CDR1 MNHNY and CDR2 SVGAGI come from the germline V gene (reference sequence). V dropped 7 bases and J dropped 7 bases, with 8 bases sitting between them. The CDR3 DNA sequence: TGTGCCAGCAAACAGGGAAATTCACCCCTCCACTTT. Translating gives CASKQGNSPLHF.

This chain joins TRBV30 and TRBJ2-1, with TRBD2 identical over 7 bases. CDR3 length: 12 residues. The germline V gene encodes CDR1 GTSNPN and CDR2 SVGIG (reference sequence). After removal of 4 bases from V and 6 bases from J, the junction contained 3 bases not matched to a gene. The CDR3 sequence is CAWKGLPNEQFF. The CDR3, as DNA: TGTGCCTGGAAGGGACTACCCAATGAGCAGTTCTTC. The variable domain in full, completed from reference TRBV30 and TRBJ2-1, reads SQTIHQWPATLVQPVGSPLSLECTVEGTSNPNLYWYRQAAGRGLQLLFYSVGIGQISSEVPQNLSASRPQDRQFILSSKKLLLSDSGFYLCAWKGLPNEQFFGPGTRLTVL.

CDR3: CASSPSAYTGELFF. CDR3 nucleotides: TGTGCCAGCAGCCCGTCTGCATACACCGGGGAGCTGTTTTTT. The chain employs TRBV7-9 and TRBJ2-2; D is undetermined. V lost 5 bases and J lost 3, with 10 bases in between. CDR3 size: 14 residues. Germline CDR1 SEHNR, CDR2 FQNEAQ (reference sequence).

The CDR3 nucleotides are TGTGCCAGCAGCCCCCAAGGGGCGGCGTCCTACGAGCAGTACTTC. Translating it yields CASSPQGAASYEQYF. This chain connects TRBV7-8 to TRBJ2-7, with D possibly matching TRBD1 (5 bases). CDR3 length equals 15 residues. V lost 5 bases, J lost 1 base, and 15 bases lay in between. Germline-derived CDR1 and CDR2 are SGHVS and FQNEAQ.

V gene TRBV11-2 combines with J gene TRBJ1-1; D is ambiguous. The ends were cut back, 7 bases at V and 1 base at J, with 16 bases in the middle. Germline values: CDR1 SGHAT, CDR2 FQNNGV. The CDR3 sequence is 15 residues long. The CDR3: CASTLLGRGNTEAFF. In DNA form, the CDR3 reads TGTGCCAGCACCCTCCTGGGCCGGGGGAACACTGAAGCTTTCTTT.

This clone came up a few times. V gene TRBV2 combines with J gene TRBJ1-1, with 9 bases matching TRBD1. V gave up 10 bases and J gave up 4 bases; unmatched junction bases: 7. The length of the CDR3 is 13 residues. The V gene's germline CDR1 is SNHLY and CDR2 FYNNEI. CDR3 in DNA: TGTGCCACCGCGGGACAGGGTGCCACTGAAGCTTTCTTT. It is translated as CATAGQGATEAFF.

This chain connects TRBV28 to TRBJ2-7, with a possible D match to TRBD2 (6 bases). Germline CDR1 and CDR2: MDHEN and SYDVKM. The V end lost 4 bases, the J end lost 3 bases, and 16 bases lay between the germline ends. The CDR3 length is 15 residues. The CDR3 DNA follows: TGTGCCAGCAGTTCACCGGGAGCTTCGGGCTACGAGCAGTACTTC. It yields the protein CASSSPGASGYEQYF.